This TCR beta chain was obtained from a study of shared clonotypes between healthy human individuals. The naive CD8 fraction comprised CD45RO-negative cells positively selected for CCR7 and excluded terminally differentiated effector memory CD45RA+ cells. The germline V gene has CDR1 SGHDT and CDR2 YYEEEE. Deletions cut 2 bases from V and 0 bases from J, with 2 bases between. The CDR3 contains 12 residues. Several immunoSEQ plates received, in even portions, the genomic DNA of each subset. Replicate PCRs for sorted subsets used around 200 ng DNA; this equaled 30,000 to 35,000 T cell genomes. This table comes from immunoSEQ multiplex PCR, and its TCRdb copy is limited to in-frame clones, with some not included. Counted here are millions of clones, over 85% occurring once; the ten biggest clones make up 0.85% to 1.2%. As to this clone: Different DNA sequences within this sample yield the same CDR3.

This chain uses TRBV5-6 with TRBJ1-1; D is undetermined. Sequencing input: naive CD8+ T cells sorted from blood. The sequence was obtained from a man in his late teens or twenties in good health. CDR3 loop: CASSLLNTEAFF. The CDR3 bases are TGTGCCAGCAGCTTATTGAACACTGAAGCTTTCTTT.